Sequencing of this TCR beta chain was carried out in a study of blood T cell repertoires in COVID-19. Study-level background: Sites in the United States, Italy and Spain provided acute and convalescent COVID-19 samples. Sources were T cells, B-cell-depleted T cells, or PBMCs; the material itself was cDNA or gDNA.

After removal of 8 bases from V and 9 bases from J, the junction contained 13 bases not matched to a gene. There are 14 residues in the CDR3. The germline V gene encodes CDR1 SNHLY and CDR2 FYNNEI. Assay: immunoSEQ multiplex PCR; the TCRdb copy retains only in-frame clones and omits some. The sample yields a few hundred thousand clones, 88% seen once. The table lists this clone with a few counts. The sample was peripheral blood. This receptor was taken from a man in his sixties or seventies with acute or convalescent COVID-19. This sequence joins TRBV2 and TRBJ1-2; TRBD1 matches 9 bases. CDR3 residues: CASQRDREAISYTF. DNA for the CDR3: TGTGCCAGCCAACGGGACAGGGAGGCTATTAGCTACACCTTC.